Listed below are T cell receptor beta chains from one sample, sequenced in a study of cytomegalovirus exposure and HLA in healthy donors. Repertoires were generated with immunoSEQ multiplex PCR, while TCRdb's copy carries only in-frame clones and drops some. The data hold 24,000 or so clones, with roughly 73% observed a single time. The sequenced sample consisted of PBMCs. Receptors were obtained from a male donor in good health and CMV-seronegative. Both conserved end residues are trimmed from each CDR3. A clone size is listed for some rows: how often the clone was seen (once, few, many), or a class if it is expanded.

abundance	j_gene	v_gene	CDR3aa
.	TRBJ2-1	TRBV6-4	ASPRRENYNEQF
.	TRBJ2-7	TRBV5-6	ASSNTPGLALSSYEQY
.	TRBJ1-1	TRBV27	ASSSGASNTEAF
.	TRBJ2-2	TRBV18	ASSPPGLGGKNTGELF
.	TRBJ2-5	TRBV28	ASSTRTSGQETQY
.	TRBJ2-2	TRBV7-6	ASSLSASGNTGELF
.	TRBJ1-5	TRBV30	AWARDNNQPQH
few	TRBJ1-5	TRBV2	ASSLGTGRQPQH
.	TRBJ2-7	TRBV5-1	ASSLAASGGYEQY
.	TRBJ2-3	TRBV15	ATSPPVRRPDTQY
.	TRBJ2-6	TRBV9	ASSVVRGPLSGANVLT
.	TRBJ2-3	TRBV4-3	ASSQFLRTDTQY
.	TRBJ1-4	TRBV6-4	ASSDSRAPGQGRGVGEKLF
.	TRBJ2-6	TRBV6-5	ASSYGDSSGANVLT
.	TRBJ2-1	TRBV6-5	ASSHMVDRDNEQF
.	TRBJ1-5	TRBV7-9	ASSSVGGGSKEPQH
.	TRBJ2-5	TRBV11-2	ASSIPSVSQETQY
once	TRBJ2-1	TRBV28	ASSLRQADEQF
.	TRBJ2-3	TRBV27	ASRPSGLPDTQY
.	TRBJ2-1	TRBV7-9	ASSRSGISSYNEQF
once	TRBJ2-5	TRBV4-3	ASSQMTSGTQETQY
once	TRBJ2-7	TRBV5-1	ASSLEDRGHDEQY
few	TRBJ1-1	TRBV28	ASSPAGLGQAF
.	TRBJ2-3	TRBV6-4	ASSDSSNTQY
.	TRBJ1-2	TRBV2	ASRQINYGYT
.	TRBJ2-2	TRBV11-2	ASSSTTVDLWGTGELF
.	TRBJ2-3	TRBV5-1	ASSSSPGGRDTQY
.	TRBJ1-6	TRBV27	ASSLGGSLDSPLH
.	TRBJ2-1	TRBV7-9	SSSAGTVEQF
.	TRBJ2-3	TRBV11-2	ASSPEPRLGGSTQY
.	TRBJ2-2	TRBV19	ASNRAGSELTGELF
.	TRBJ2-3	TRBV7-2	ASSLELAGLTSTDTQY
.	TRBJ2-5	TRBV11-2	ASSNRKGGTQY
.	TRBJ2-1	TRBV5-1	ASSRPTGSYNEQF
.	TRBJ1-5	TRBV19	ASSVTGGNQPQH
once	TRBJ2-5	TRBV11-2	ASSLTGGERETQY
.	TRBJ1-5	TRBV28	AIGTGGKPQH
once	TRBJ2-7	TRBV7-2	ASSLTSDAYEQY
.	.	TRBV4-3	ASSQGTSGRDYEQY
.	TRBJ2-2	TRBV5-6	ASSLPTGPNTGELF
once	TRBJ2-1	TRBV13	ASSLALAGTYNEQF
few	TRBJ2-5	TRBV6-1	ASSVLGRETQY
.	TRBJ1-2	TRBV6-1	ASSDSVRGSYT
few	TRBJ2-5	TRBV5-8	ATGGTGREGETQY
.	TRBJ2-4	TRBV9	ASSVGTSGNIQY
.	TRBJ2-2	TRBV28	ASTLLGTGELF
.	TRBJ2-1	TRBV27	ASSSGTTDNEQF
.	TRBJ2-4	TRBV29-1	SVIIVSIQY
few	TRBJ2-1	TRBV7-9	ASSLGLAGVVFEQF
few	TRBJ1-1	TRBV18	ASSRTGGETEAF
.	TRBJ2-5	TRBV5-1	ASSHHRGISQETQY
.	TRBJ2-7	TRBV18	ASSPLGLAGEYEQY
.	.	TRBV6-1	ASREEGGSSYEQY
.	TRBJ1-2	TRBV29-1	SATTDREYYGYT
few	TRBJ2-1	TRBV4-3	ASSQDTSGGYNEQF